Listed here are 19 T cell receptor beta chains from one sample, sequenced in a study of blood T cell repertoires in COVID-19. The table came from immunoSEQ multiplex PCR; TCRdb's copy has only in-frame clones and leaves some out. The data contain 30,000 to 35,000 clones, about 89% of them singletons. The sample consisted of peripheral blood. Every receptor here comes from a woman in her thirties or forties with active or convalescent COVID-19.

This clone has more than one count but fewer than ten. CDR3: CATSRSTYGYTF. CDR3 in DNA: TGTGCCACCAGCAGAAGTACTTATGGCTACACCTTC. The chain is built from TRBV15 and TRBJ1-2; D ambiguous. The CDR3 has 12 amino acids. Between the trimmed V and J ends, which lost 2 bases and 5 bases, there was a span of 6 bases. Germline CDR1 is LNHNV and CDR2 is YYDKDF (reference sequence).

The chain recombines TRBV3-1 (or the pseudogene TRBV3-2) with TRBJ2-5; D is unresolved. CDR3 size: 13 residues. Trimming stripped 0 bases from V and 8 bases from J, with 10 bases between. The germline V gene encodes CDR1 LGHDT and CDR2 YNNKEL (reference sequence). The CDR3 protein is CASSQDAQNTQYF. CDR3 DNA: TGTGCCAGCAGCCAAGATGCCCAGAATACCCAGTACTTC.

This chain uses TRBV7-9 with TRBJ1-2; unclear D gene. The V end lost 6 bases, the J end lost 2 bases, and 16 bases lay between the germline ends. From germline, CDR1 is SEHNR and CDR2 FQNEAQ (reference sequence). This CDR3 is built from 15 residues. This CDR3 is CASRNEGSINYGYTF. As DNA, the CDR3 is TGTGCCAGCAGAAACGAGGGTTCGATAAACTATGGCTACACCTTC. Complete variable domain (other parts from reference TRBV7-9 and TRBJ1-2): DTGVSQNPRHKITKRGQNVTFRCDPISEHNRLYWYRQTLGQGPEFLTYFQNEAQLEKSRLLSDRFSAERPKGSFSTLEIQRTEQGDSAMYLCASRNEGSINYGYTFGSGTRLTVV.

This clone was picked up a small number of times. This chain links TRBV29-1 with TRBJ2-2, with unresolved D. Per germline, CDR1 SQVTM and CDR2 ANQGSEA. Trimming pared 2 bases from V and 6 bases from J, leaving 7 bases between. This CDR3 comprises 12 residues. The CDR3 nucleotides read TGCAGCGTTGAACACCGGGCCGGGGAGCTGTTTTTT. Translation: CSVEHRAGELFF.

The chain links TRBV7-6 to TRBJ2-2; 9 bases agree with TRBD2. The V segment lost 0 bases and the J segment 3 bases; nucleotides outside the gene matches: 2. This CDR3 is built from 16 residues. Germline V gene data show CDR1 as SGHVS and CDR2 as FNYEAQ. CDR3 in DNA: TGTGCCAGCAGCTTAGCGCGGGAGGGAGACACCGGGGAGCTGTTTTTT. It is translated as CASSLAREGDTGELFF.

The rearrangement joins TRBV4-1 to TRBJ2-4; TRBD2 agrees at 7 bases. J lost 0 bases, V lost 4 bases, and 6 bases had no gene match. CDR1 and CDR2 (germline): MGHRA, YSYEKL. This CDR3 spans 16 amino acids. CDR3 DNA: TGCGCCAGCAGCCTGGAAGCGGGGCTAGCCAAAAACATTCAGTACTTC. Translated: CASSLEAGLAKNIQYF.

This rearrangement joins TRBV4-3 to TRBJ1-1; D is possibly TRBD1 (6 bases). Trimming took off 1 base at V and 4 bases at J, with 16 bases between the two ends. CDR1 is LGHNA and CDR2 is YSLEER in the germline V gene. This CDR3 has 16 residues. The CDR3, as DNA: TGCGCCAGCAGCCAAGTTCTGGGGTTAGGGGGCACTGAAGCTTTCTTT. Its protein product is CASSQVLGLGGTEAFF.

The V gene is TRBV4-3, the J gene TRBJ1-6; D is unclear. Germline V CDR1 and CDR2: LGHNA, YSLEER. The length of the CDR3 is 15 residues. V lost 0 bases, J lost 9 bases, and 12 bases lay in between. The CDR3 coding sequence is TGCGCCAGCAGCCAAGACGCAGACTTTCTTTCACCCCTCCACTTT. Translation gives CASSQDADFLSPLHF.

This clone was seen just once. This rearrangement joins TRBV7-8 to TRBJ2-1, with 14 positions matching TRBD2. The CDR3 extends over 18 amino acids. The germline CDR1 and CDR2 sequences are SGHVS and FQNEAQ. V lost 3 bases, J lost 0 bases, and 4 bases stayed unmatched. The CDR3 DNA follows: TGTGCCAGCAGCTTGGGACTAGCGGGGGCAAGCTCCTACAATGAGCAGTTCTTC. Translating it yields CASSLGLAGASSYNEQFF.

This chain joins TRBV30 and TRBJ1-2; TRBD1 agrees at 8 bases. The trim removed 4 bases at V and 3 bases at J, leaving 13 bases unmatched. Germline values: CDR1 GTSNPN, CDR2 SVGIG (reference sequence). This CDR3 is 16 amino acids long. CDR3 sequence: CAWNRLRGLRDYGYTF. CDR3 DNA: TGTGCCTGGAACCGACTCAGGGGGCTGAGGGACTATGGCTACACCTTC.

The chain links TRBV7-9 to TRBJ1-6; D is perhaps TRBD1 (5 bases). The germline V gene has CDR1 SEHNR and CDR2 FQNEAQ (reference sequence). The germline V and J ends were trimmed by 5 bases and 5 bases, with 13 bases remaining between them. This CDR3 region has 15 residues. DNA for the CDR3: TGTGCCAGCAGCCCAGCAGGCAGGGATAATTCACCCCTCCACTTT. Translated: CASSPAGRDNSPLHF.

The chain employs TRBV27 and TRBJ2-3, with D maybe TRBD2 (5 bases). This CDR3 is 14 amino acids long. CDR1 is MNHEY and CDR2 is SMNVEV in the germline V gene (reference sequence). V was cut by 6 bases and J by 4 bases, with 14 bases left in between. This CDR3 reads CASSLLADADTQYF. CDR3 sequence (DNA): TGTGCCAGCAGCCTTCTAGCAGATGCAGATACGCAGTATTTT.

This chain links TRBV12-3 or TRBV12-4 with TRBJ2-5; maybe TRBD2 (6 bases). The germline V and J ends were trimmed by 3 bases and 4 bases, with 9 bases remaining between them. The CDR3 spans 13 residues. Written as DNA, the CDR3 is TGTGCCAGCAGTTTGAGCGGGCTAGAGACCCAGTACTTC. Translated: CASSLSGLETQYF.

This rearrangement joins TRBV6-5 to TRBJ2-7; TRBD1 is a possible D gene (6 bases). V was trimmed by 6 bases and J by 4 bases, leaving 16 bases between them. Germline V lookup: CDR1 MNHEY, CDR2 SVGAGI. The CDR3 totals 14 residues. In DNA, the CDR3 is TGTGCCAGCAGCACCAGCACACAGGGATACGAGCAGTACTTC. It specifies CASSTSTQGYEQYF.

The chain has TRBV2 and TRBJ2-6; tentatively, D is TRBD1 (6 bases). Germline V gives CDR1 SNHLY, CDR2 FYNNEI. The germline V and J ends were trimmed by 10 bases and 3 bases, with 10 bases remaining between them. The CDR3 has 13 amino acids. The CDR3 sequence: CAIRGYGANVLTF. CDR3 DNA sequence: TGTGCCATTAGGGGGTATGGGGCCAACGTCCTGACTTTC. Supplemented by reference TRBV2 and TRBJ2-6, the full variable domain reads EPEVTQTPSHQVTQMGQEVILRCVPISNHLYFYWYRQILGQKVEFLVSFYNNEISEKSEIFDDQFSVERPDGSNFTLKIRSTKLEDSAMYFCAIRGYGANVLTFGAGSRLTVL.

The chain has TRBV7-2 and TRBJ2-3, with TRBD1 identical over 7 bases. CDR3 length: 16 amino acids. V lost 7 bases to trimming and J lost 2 bases; unmatched junction nucleotides: 12. Germline V gene lookup returns CDR1 SGHTA and CDR2 FQGNSA. The CDR3 loop reads CASIQGVGVVTDTQYF. CDR3 nucleotides: TGTGCCAGCATCCAGGGGGTGGGGGTCGTCACAGATACGCAGTATTTT.

The chain joins TRBV5-1 to TRBJ1-2; 7 positions agree with TRBD1. CDR3 length: 13 amino acids. Per the germline V gene, CDR1 is SGHRS and CDR2 is YFSETQ. V was pared by 4 bases and J by 2 bases, with 2 bases of the junction left unmatched. The CDR3 sequence: CASSPQGNYGYTF. In DNA, the CDR3 is TGCGCCAGCAGCCCACAGGGGAACTATGGCTACACCTTC.

The gene calls are TRBV9 and TRBJ1-2; 8 nucleotides line up with TRBD1. The CDR3 consists of 14 residues. Germline CDR1 is SGDLS and CDR2 is YYNGEE. The ends lost 3 bases at V and 4 bases at J; junction bases unmatched: 5. Here the CDR3 DNA reads TGTGCCAGCAGCGGACAGGGGATCGCCTATGGCTACACCTTC. Protein sequence: CASSGQGIAYGYTF.

The rearrangement joins TRBV2 to TRBJ1-2; 8 bases map to TRBD1. The CDR3 spans 15 residues. Trimming at V came to 2 bases and at J to 8 bases, leaving 10 bases not matched to a gene. Germline CDR1 is SNHLY and CDR2 is FYNNEI. CDR3 loop: CASSERAGGGEGYTF. DNA of the CDR3: TGTGCCAGCAGTGAAAGGGCAGGGGGCGGGGAAGGCTACACCTTC.